A single sample gave rise to the 22 T cell receptor beta chains below, sequenced in a study of tumor-infiltrating lymphocytes in localized non-small cell lung cancer. Sequenced by immunoSEQ multiplex PCR; TCRdb stores in-frame clones only, minus some. The table has 4,000 to 5,500 clones, about three fifths seen once. The sample consisted of lung tumor tissue. These receptors were obtained from a human donor with non-small cell lung cancer.

This clone was recorded once. The rearrangement joins TRBV7-9 to TRBJ1-6, with TRBD1 identical over 7 bases. With V trimmed by 5 bases and J by 8 bases, 6 bases remained unmatched. Germline CDR1 SEHNR, CDR2 FQNEAQ (reference sequence). The CDR3 totals 14 residues. CDR3 sequence (DNA): TGTGCCAGCAGCCAACCAGGGGGGGATTCACCCCTCCACTTT. Protein sequence: CASSQPGGDSPLHF.

This clone was seen only a few times. The chain joins TRBV7-2 to TRBJ1-4, with 8 bases matching TRBD1. V gave up 4 bases and J gave up 5 bases; unmatched junction bases: 6. Germline lookup yields CDR1 SGHTA and CDR2 FQGNSA. The CDR3 has 15 amino acids. This chain's CDR3 is CASSSTGGENEKLFF. CDR3 DNA: TGTGCCAGCAGCTCTACAGGGGGTGAAAATGAAAAACTGTTTTTT.

In DNA, the CDR3 is TGCGCCAGCAGCTGGGGGACTAGCGGGAGGGCCTCCCAAGAGACCCAGTACTTC. As protein: CASSWGTSGRASQETQYF. This chain connects TRBV5-1 to TRBJ2-5, with 16 bases aligning to TRBD2. Germline V gives CDR1 SGHRS, CDR2 YFSETQ. This CDR3 contains 18 residues. The V segment lost 3 bases and the J segment 1 base; nucleotides outside the gene matches: 6. The full variable domain, rest sourced from reference TRBV5-1 and TRBJ2-5, is KAGVTQTPRYLIKTRGQQVTLSCSPISGHRSVSWYQQTPGQGLQFLFEYFSETQRNKGNFPGRFSGRQFSNSRSEMNVSTLELGDSALYLCASSWGTSGRASQETQYFGPGTRLLVL.

This rearrangement joins TRBV10-3 to TRBJ1-5, with a tentative D call TRBD1 (5 bases). With 8 bases removed from V and 2 bases from J, the gap between germline ends came to 16 bases. The CDR3 has 15 residues. Looked up from germline, CDR1 is ENHRY and CDR2 is SYGVKD. The CDR3 DNA reads as TGTGCCATCTCCGAGGGAGGGGCAGGCAATCAGCCCCAGCATTTT. It specifies CAISEGGAGNQPQHF.

The chain is built from TRBV10-3 and TRBJ1-4; 7 bases match TRBD1. The V gene end was trimmed by 10 bases and the J gene end by 5 bases; junction bases not matched to a gene: 16. CDR1 is ENHRY, CDR2 SYGVKD, per germline. The CDR3 consists of 16 residues. The CDR3 DNA follows: TGTGCCACCCACGAGGGAGGGGGCTATAAGAATGAAAAACTGTTTTTT. Protein: CATHEGGGYKNEKLFF.

V gene TRBV5-4 combines with J gene TRBJ2-2; 13 positions match TRBD2. V lost 4 bases, J lost 9 bases, and 15 bases stayed unmatched. The CDR3 is 18 amino acids. Germline loops: CDR1 SGHNT, CDR2 YYREEE (reference sequence). CDR3 sequence reads: CASSQELAGGPKSRELFF. CDR3 nucleotides: TGTGCCAGCAGCCAAGAACTAGCGGGAGGGCCTAAGTCCAGGGAGCTGTTTTTT.

This chain uses TRBV9 with TRBJ1-2; 9 bases map to TRBD1. V lost 0 bases and J lost 2; bases outside the gene matches: 2. Germline values: CDR1 SGDLS, CDR2 YYNGEE. The CDR3 is 15 residues long. The CDR3 loop is CASSVGQGGNYGYTF. The CDR3 nucleotides are TGTGCCAGCAGCGTAGGACAGGGGGGGAACTATGGCTACACCTTC.

This rearrangement joins TRBV14 to TRBJ2-7; no firm D call. The CDR3 runs to 13 residues. Germline V gene lookup returns CDR1 SGHDN and CDR2 FVKESK. V gave up 3 bases and J gave up 7 bases, with 13 bases separating them. CDR3 nucleotide sequence: TGTGCCAGCAGCCAGCTCGACTTGGGGGAGCAGTACTTC. It translates to CASSQLDLGEQYF.

The chain uses TRBV5-8 and TRBJ2-1; possible D gene TRBD2, 6 bases. Looked up from germline, CDR1 is SGHTS and CDR2 is YDEGEE. The V end lost 0 bases, the J end lost 1 base, and 20 bases lay between the germline ends. The CDR3 sequence is 19 residues long. CDR3 sequence reads: CASSLDRAGRLRSYNEQFF. In nucleotides, the CDR3 is TGTGCCAGCAGCTTGGATCGGGCGGGGAGGTTAAGGTCCTACAATGAGCAGTTCTTC.

The chain combines TRBV28 with TRBJ2-5, with 14 bases identical to TRBD2. Unmatched junction bases numbered 10, after V lost 5 bases and J lost 5 bases. Germline V gene sequence: CDR1 MDHEN, CDR2 SYDVKM. The CDR3 extends over 17 amino acids. Here the CDR3 DNA reads TGTGCCAGCAGTATCTGGACTAGCGGGAGGACCGGGGAGACCCAGTACTTC. Translated, it gives CASSIWTSGRTGETQYF.

This clone has more than one count but fewer than ten. The V call is TRBV5-1, the J call TRBJ1-6, with D possibly TRBD1 on 6 matching bases. V was trimmed by 0 bases and J by 7 bases, leaving 11 bases between them. Germline values: CDR1 SGHRS, CDR2 YFSETQ. The CDR3 contains 15 residues. The DNA for the CDR3 is TGCGCCAGCAGCTTGGATGTGCAGGGGAATTCACCCCTCCACTTT. Translated: CASSLDVQGNSPLHF.

The V call is TRBV7-2, the J call TRBJ1-2; the match to TRBD1 covers 7 bases. The CDR3 has 14 residues. The V segment lost 4 bases and the J segment 2 bases; nucleotides outside the gene matches: 4. In germline, CDR1 is SGHTA, CDR2 FQGNSA. This chain's CDR3 is CASSSQTGNYGYTF. CDR3 nucleotide sequence: TGTGCCAGCAGCTCCCAGACAGGGAACTATGGCTACACCTTC. Using reference TRBV7-2 and TRBJ1-2 for the parts outside the CDR3, the full variable domain is GAGVSQSPSNKVTEKGKDVELRCDPISGHTALYWYRQSLGQGLEFLIYFQGNSAPDKSGLPSDRFSAERTGGSVSTLTIQRTQQEDSAVYLCASSSQTGNYGYTFGSGTRLTVV.

The chain employs TRBV5-6 and TRBJ1-2, with D uncertain. V lost 2 bases to trimming and J lost 6 bases, with 5 bases between them. This CDR3 has 11 residues. The germline V gene has CDR1 SGHDT and CDR2 YYEEEE. For the CDR3, the DNA is TGTGCCAGCAGCTTCCATGATGGCTACACCTTC. This translates into CASSFHDGYTF.

V and J are TRBV5-1 and TRBJ2-1; D uncertain. CDR3 size: 10 residues. Germline values: CDR1 SGHRS, CDR2 YFSETQ. Trimming took off 4 bases at V and 8 bases at J, with 4 bases between the two ends. CDR3 residues: CASSGYEQFF. The CDR3 nucleotides read TGCGCCAGCAGCGGCTATGAGCAGTTCTTC.

V and J are TRBV5-1 and TRBJ2-5; D is unresolved. Germline CDR1 reads SGHRS; CDR2 reads YFSETQ. This CDR3 region has 12 residues. Trimming shortened V by 1 base and J by 1 base, and 2 bases separated the two germline ends. The CDR3 DNA reads as TGCGCCAGCAGCTTGCCCCAAGAGACCCAGTACTTC. The encoded protein is CASSLPQETQYF.

This clone is labeled medium-sized. This sequence joins TRBV14 and TRBJ1-1; 8 positions match TRBD1. Germline CDR1 is SGHDN and CDR2 is FVKESK. The CDR3 has 15 residues. The ends lost 7 bases at V and 1 base at J; junction bases unmatched: 8. CDR3: CASTYSGGANTEAFF. The CDR3 DNA reads as TGTGCCAGCACCTATTCAGGGGGCGCGAACACTGAAGCTTTCTTT.

This clone was counted a few times. The V call is TRBV28, the J call TRBJ2-1; D is unclear. Germline V gene sequence: CDR1 MDHEN, CDR2 SYDVKM. The germline V and J ends were trimmed by 3 bases and 2 bases, with 2 bases remaining between them. The CDR3 sequence is 12 residues long. The CDR3, as DNA: TGTGCCAGCAGTTTCGCCTACAATGAGCAGTTCTTC. Residues: CASSFAYNEQFF.

The J gene is TRBJ1-2, the V gene TRBV5-3; D uncertain. TRBV5-3 is an ORF, and what it does is uncertain. Trimming cost V 4 bases and J 8 bases, with 12 bases left between them. The CDR3 has 12 amino acids. As DNA, the CDR3 is TGTGCCAGAAGCCCACGACCGGGCGGCTACACCTTC. It encodes CARSPRPGGYTF.

The chain combines TRBV29-1 with TRBJ2-7; no clear D. Germline lookup yields CDR1 SQVTM and CDR2 ANQGSEA. The V and J ends lost 4 bases and 0 bases respectively, with 7 bases between them. The CDR3 is made up of 12 amino acids. The CDR3 coding sequence is TGCAGCGTTGCATTACACTCCTACGAGCAGTACTTC. Its translation: CSVALHSYEQYF.

The V call is TRBV5-4, the J call TRBJ2-7; TRBD1 agrees at 9 bases. The germline V gene encodes CDR1 SGHNT and CDR2 YYREEE (reference sequence). The CDR3 loop spans 13 amino acids. J gave up 6 bases and V 3 bases, and 4 bases lay outside the gene matches. CDR3 in amino acids: CASSWGQGGEQYV. The CDR3 nucleotides read TGTGCCAGCAGCTGGGGACAGGGTGGCGAGCAGTACGTC.

This clone was counted a few times. V is TRBV7-2 and J is TRBJ1-5; the D gene is possibly TRBD1 (6 bases). This CDR3 is 13 amino acids long. V lost 3 bases and J lost 6, with 9 bases in between. Germline-derived CDR1 and CDR2 are SGHTA and FQGNSA. This CDR3 reads CASSFTGFQPQHF. DNA for the CDR3: TGTGCCAGCAGCTTTACAGGGTTTCAGCCCCAGCATTTT.

The CDR3 region has the DNA TGTGCCAGCAGCTTGGATAGGGGCGGATACGAGCAGTACGTC. As protein: CASSLDRGGYEQYV. This chain connects TRBV5-6 to TRBJ2-7, with D possibly matching TRBD1 (5 bases). CDR3 length: 14 residues. CDR1 and CDR2 from the germline V gene are SGHDT and YYEEEE. With 0 bases removed from V and 4 bases from J, the gap between germline ends came to 11 bases.